This entry is about one T cell receptor (beta chain). No antigen is known for it. The germline V and J ends were trimmed by 0 bases and 3 bases, with 14 bases remaining between them. Germline V gene data show CDR1 as ENHRY and CDR2 as SYGVKD. The CDR3 has 16 amino acids. These data originate in a study of cytomegalovirus exposure and HLA in healthy donors. General study findings and limits: Some V segments, including TRBV6-2 and TRBV6-3, were excluded as indistinguishable. Most CMV-associated TCR beta chains appeared HLA-restricted in a later analysis.

60 Vbeta and 13 Jbeta primers were used in PCR. Sequencing used immunoSEQ multiplex PCR; TCRdb keeps in-frame clones, though not all of them. The sample table sets out 45,000 or so clones. Specimen: PBMCs. This chain connects TRBV10-3 to TRBJ1-2; possible D gene TRBD1, 6 bases. The sequence was collected from a male donor in good health and CMV-seronegative. The CDR3 reads CAISESMLGGDYGYTF. The DNA for the CDR3 is TGTGCCATCAGTGAGTCGATGTTAGGGGGAGACTATGGCTACACCTTC.